A single T cell receptor (beta chain) is shown here with its context. The antigen this receptor binds is unknown. Per-nucleotide qualities are absent, and no much larger clonotype sits a single base away. Libraries were prepared through the immunoSEQ multiplex PCR assay. TCRdb holds this immuneACCESS table with in-frame rearrangements only. Some clones are missing; in checked studies, unresolved V genes explain under half, and the rest has no known cause. This sample is represented by some 80,000 clones; roughly 89% of them were singletons. Together, the top ten hold 4.5% to 7% of the sample. These data come from a study of control samples from healthy donors and cancer patients (TCRdb year 2020). The junction shows trimming of 8 bases on V and 7 bases on J, and the gene matches do not reach 17 bases of it. There are 16 amino acids in the CDR3, from cysteine to phenylalanine inclusive. The sequence is cut down to CDR3 DNA, 48 bases in frame from base 1. From a lookup of the germline V gene (reference sequence), CDR1 and CDR2 are LNHDA and SQIVND.

The specimen was blood. The source of this sequence is a man aged 45 to 65 in good health. Recombination connected TRBV19 to TRBJ1-1, with 9 bases aligning to TRBD1. The nucleotide sequence reads TGTGCCAGTGGGAAACGGCCCCGGGACAGGGCGGTTGAAGCTTTCTTT. Translated, it gives CASGKRPRDRAVEAFF.